The 2 T cell receptor beta chains listed next were all sequenced from one sample in a study of CD8 T cell repertoires and HIV-1 epitope variants. Using immunoSEQ multiplex PCR, the repertoire was profiled, and TCRdb retains in-frame clones only, with some absent. Here the sample spans more than 3,500 clones, around two thirds being singletons. No antigen is known for these receptors. Sequenced: cultured CD8+ T cells derived from PBMCs. The receptors shown here come from a male donor with HIV.

The chain is built from TRBV27 and TRBJ2-7; TRBD1 is a possible D gene (7 bases). The CDR3 is 15 amino acids. Germline V gives CDR1 MNHEY, CDR2 SMNVEV (reference sequence). The V gene lost 7 bases and the J gene lost 4 bases, with 20 bases spanning the gap. The CDR3 DNA reads as TGTGCCAGCACCTCCGGAGGGGGCGCTCAGTACGAGCAGTACTTC. As protein: CASTSGGGAQYEQYF.

This clone showed up just once. The chain couples TRBV11-2 to TRBJ2-1, with 7 bases lining up with TRBD1. Unmatched junction bases numbered 5, after V lost 5 bases and J lost 7 bases. The CDR3 sequence is 13 residues long. CDR1 and CDR2 from the germline V gene are SGHAT and FQNNGV. This CDR3 reads CASSRTGGNEQFF. DNA for the CDR3: TGTGCCAGCAGCCGGACAGGAGGTAATGAGCAGTTCTTC.